Shown below are 13 T cell receptor beta chains from a single sample sequenced in a study of T cell responses to AZD1222 COVID-19 vaccine. Profiling relied on immunoSEQ multiplex PCR, and the TCRdb table lists in-frame clones only, not all of them. In the table there are 100,000 to 150,000 clones, roughly 90% of which are singletons. Sequenced here: peripheral blood, sampled on day 0 of AZD1222 vaccination. These receptors originate from an adult in good health.

This chain connects TRBV23-1 to TRBJ2-7; no firm D call. TRBV23-1 belongs to the ORF category, with a function that is uncertain. The CDR3 covers 14 residues. V lost 6 bases to trimming and J lost 2 bases, with 14 bases between them. The CDR3 spells CASRPEEPTYEQYF. CDR3 in DNA: TGCGCCAGCAGGCCCGAGGAGCCCACCTACGAGCAGTACTTC.

The rearrangement joins TRBV7-3 to TRBJ1-1; no definite D call. The germline gives CDR1 SGHTA, CDR2 FQGTGA. Between the trimmed V and J ends, which lost 5 bases and 0 bases, there was a span of 10 bases. CDR3 length: 14 residues. Here the CDR3 reads CASSQEGLNTEAFF. CDR3 nucleotide sequence: TGTGCCAGCAGCCAAGAGGGTCTGAACACTGAAGCTTTCTTT.

J is TRBJ2-7 and V is TRBV10-3, with 10 bases aligning to TRBD2. Germline CDR1 is ENHRY and CDR2 is SYGVKD. CDR3 length: 16 residues. J gave up 4 bases and V 2 bases, and 8 bases lay outside the gene matches. The CDR3, as DNA: TGTGCCATCAGTGAGGAGCCTAGCGGGAGTGGTTACGAGCAGTACTTC. Translation: CAISEEPSGSGYEQYF.

This chain joins TRBV6-5 and TRBJ2-3; D is possibly TRBD2 (7 bases). This CDR3 has 15 amino acids. V was cut by 8 bases and J by 1 base, with 16 bases left in between. Germline assignment: CDR1 MNHEY and CDR2 SVGAGI. CDR3 sequence reads: CASRWGEGGTDTQYF. The CDR3 DNA reads TGTGCCAGCCGTTGGGGGGAGGGGGGCACAGATACGCAGTATTTT.

The J gene is TRBJ1-1, the V gene TRBV7-9; 8 bases line up with TRBD1. V was clipped by 3 bases and J by 4 bases; unmatched bases: 7. CDR1 is SEHNR, CDR2 FQNEAQ, per germline (reference sequence). This CDR3 contains 15 residues. Written as DNA, the CDR3 is TGTGCCAGCAGCTTTGACAGGGGCCGGGGCACTGAAGCTTTCTTT. It encodes CASSFDRGRGTEAFF.

The chain combines TRBV29-1 with TRBJ2-1; D is unresolved. The CDR3 sequence is 9 residues long. Trimming took off 4 bases at V and 10 bases at J, with 5 bases between the two ends. Germline V gives CDR1 SQVTM, CDR2 ANQGSEA. CDR3 loop: CSVGYEQFF. The CDR3 nucleotides are TGCAGCGTTGGGTACGAGCAGTTCTTC.

The rearrangement uses TRBV19 and TRBJ2-1; D ambiguous. With 5 bases removed from V and 9 bases from J, the gap between germline ends came to 17 bases. The CDR3 contains 14 residues. Per the germline V gene, CDR1 is LNHDA and CDR2 is SQIVND (reference sequence). CDR3 protein: CASSAALTFLEQFF. In DNA, the CDR3 is TGTGCCAGTAGTGCCGCCCTGACATTTCTTGAGCAGTTCTTC.

V and J are TRBV5-6 and TRBJ2-1; D gene uncertain. This CDR3 has 15 amino acids. Looked up from germline, CDR1 is SGHDT and CDR2 is YYEEEE. V was trimmed by 0 bases and J by 5 bases, leaving 12 bases between them. CDR3 sequence: CASSLGPTNHNEQFF. The CDR3 DNA is TGTGCCAGCAGCTTGGGACCGACAAACCACAATGAGCAGTTCTTC.

The genes are TRBV19 and TRBJ2-1; 9 bases agree with TRBD2. J gave up 5 bases and V 3 bases, and 5 bases lay outside the gene matches. The germline gives CDR1 LNHDA, CDR2 SQIVND (reference sequence). The CDR3 has 15 residues. CDR3 sequence reads: CASSIKREAHNEQFF. CDR3 DNA: TGTGCCAGTAGTATTAAGCGGGAGGCCCACAATGAGCAGTTCTTC.

The V call is TRBV15, the J call TRBJ2-1; D remains unclear. Germline V CDR1 and CDR2: LNHNV, YYDKDF (reference sequence). V lost 1 base to trimming and J lost 4 bases, with 11 bases between them. The CDR3 has 15 residues. CDR3 protein: CATSRVYWMYNEQFF. The CDR3 nucleotides are TGTGCCACCAGCAGAGTCTACTGGATGTACAATGAGCAGTTCTTC.

The V gene is TRBV14, the J gene TRBJ2-7; D tentatively reads TRBD1 or TRBD2 (5 bases each). Germline assignment: CDR1 SGHDN and CDR2 FVKESK. V lost 0 bases to trimming and J lost 0 bases, with 12 bases between them. This CDR3 region has 16 residues. The CDR3, as DNA: TGTGCCAGCAGCCAAGAAGAGACGGGGCTCTCCTACGAGCAGTACTTC. Translating gives CASSQEETGLSYEQYF.

V is TRBV7-2 and J is TRBJ2-1, with D unresolved. CDR1 SGHTA and CDR2 FQGNSA come from the germline V gene. This CDR3 comprises 15 residues. Trimming stripped 8 bases from V and 5 bases from J, with 19 bases between. This CDR3 reads CASQAYGAGNNEQFF. The CDR3 DNA reads TGTGCCAGCCAAGCTTACGGTGCCGGAAACAATGAGCAGTTCTTC.

V and J are TRBV3-1 (or the pseudogene TRBV3-2) and TRBJ2-2; no definite D call. Per germline, CDR1 LGHDT and CDR2 YNNKEL (reference sequence). The CDR3 runs to 15 residues. The V and J ends lost 1 base and 7 bases respectively, with 13 bases between them. CDR3 loop: CASSQVRVSGGELFF. The CDR3 DNA reads as TGTGCCAGCAGCCAAGTAAGGGTTTCTGGCGGGGAGCTGTTTTTT.